The clone carrying this T cell receptor beta chain was detected ten times or more. Germline is not matched at one junction end, which may reflect a read error. The CDR3 has 9 residues. Germline-derived CDR1 and CDR2 are MDHEN and SYDVKM. This entry belongs to a study of neurological immune-mediated disorders. The cDNA was synthesized by 5'RACE incorporating 10-nucleotide random UMIs. TCRdb used MiXCR to reprocess the 5' RACE reads, holding one entry per CDR3 protein. The table shows some 57,000 distinct CDR3 sequences, with more than 3% occurring only once. The chain couples TRBV28 to TRBJ1-1, with no clear D. This sequence was found in a woman in her sixties with multiple sclerosis. Sequencing was carried out using PBMCs. CDR3: CASVIWVSF. CDR3 sequence (DNA): TGTGCCAGCGTTATTTGGGTATCTTTT.